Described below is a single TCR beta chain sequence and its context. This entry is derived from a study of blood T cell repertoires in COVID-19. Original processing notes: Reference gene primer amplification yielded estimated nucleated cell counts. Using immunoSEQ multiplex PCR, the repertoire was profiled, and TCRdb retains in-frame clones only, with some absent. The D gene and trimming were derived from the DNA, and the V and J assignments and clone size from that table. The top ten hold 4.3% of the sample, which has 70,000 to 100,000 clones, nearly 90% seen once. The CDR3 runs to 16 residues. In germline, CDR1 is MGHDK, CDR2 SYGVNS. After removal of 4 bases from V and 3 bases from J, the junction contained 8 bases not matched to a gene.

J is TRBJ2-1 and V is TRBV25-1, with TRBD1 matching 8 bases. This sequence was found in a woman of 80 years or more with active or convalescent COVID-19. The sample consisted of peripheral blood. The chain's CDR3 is CASSATARGHYNEQFF. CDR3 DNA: TGTGCCAGCAGTGCCACCGCCAGGGGGCACTACAATGAGCAGTTCTTC.